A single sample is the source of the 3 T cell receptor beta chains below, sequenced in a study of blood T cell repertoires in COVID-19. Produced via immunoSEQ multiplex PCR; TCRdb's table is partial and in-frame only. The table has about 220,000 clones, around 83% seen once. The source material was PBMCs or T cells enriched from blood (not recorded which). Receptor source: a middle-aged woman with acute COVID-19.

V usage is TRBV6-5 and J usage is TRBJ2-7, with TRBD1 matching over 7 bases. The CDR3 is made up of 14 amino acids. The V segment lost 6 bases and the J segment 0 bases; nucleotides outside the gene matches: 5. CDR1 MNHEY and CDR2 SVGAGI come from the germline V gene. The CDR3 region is CASSHDRVSYEQYF. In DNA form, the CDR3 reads TGTGCCAGCAGCCATGACAGGGTCTCCTACGAGCAGTACTTC.

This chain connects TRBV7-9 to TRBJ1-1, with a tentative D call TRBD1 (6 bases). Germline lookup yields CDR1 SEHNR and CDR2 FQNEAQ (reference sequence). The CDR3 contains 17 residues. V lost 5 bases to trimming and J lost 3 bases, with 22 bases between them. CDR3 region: CASSPLRAYGQYTEAFF. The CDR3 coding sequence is TGTGCCAGCAGCCCGCTCCGAGCCTATGGACAGTACACTGAAGCTTTCTTT.

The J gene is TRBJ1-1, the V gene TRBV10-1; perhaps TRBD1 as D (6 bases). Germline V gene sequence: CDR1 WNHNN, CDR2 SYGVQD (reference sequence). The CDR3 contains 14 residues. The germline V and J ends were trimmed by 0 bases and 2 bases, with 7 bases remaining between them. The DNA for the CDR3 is TGCGCCAGCAGTGAGTCGGGGGCCAACACTGAAGCTTTCTTT. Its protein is CASSESGANTEAFF.